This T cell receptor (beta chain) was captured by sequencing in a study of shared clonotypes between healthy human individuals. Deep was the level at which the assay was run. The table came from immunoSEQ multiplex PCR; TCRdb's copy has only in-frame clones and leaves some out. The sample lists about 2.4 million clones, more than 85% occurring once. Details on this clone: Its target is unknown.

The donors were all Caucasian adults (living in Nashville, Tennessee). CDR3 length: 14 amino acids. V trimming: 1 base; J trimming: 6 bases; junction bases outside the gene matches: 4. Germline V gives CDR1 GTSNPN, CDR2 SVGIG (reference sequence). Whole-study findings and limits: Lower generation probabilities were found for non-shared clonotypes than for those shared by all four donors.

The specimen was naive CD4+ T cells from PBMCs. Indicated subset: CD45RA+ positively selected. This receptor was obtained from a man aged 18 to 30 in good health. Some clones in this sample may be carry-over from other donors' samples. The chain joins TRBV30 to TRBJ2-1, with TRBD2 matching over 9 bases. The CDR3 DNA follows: TGTGCCTGGAGTGGGACTAGCGTGGTCAATGAGCAGTTCTTC. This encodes CAWSGTSVVNEQFF. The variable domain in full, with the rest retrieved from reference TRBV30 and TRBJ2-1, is SQTIHQWPATLVQPVGSPLSLECTVEGTSNPNLYWYRQAAGRGLQLLFYSVGIGQISSEVPQNLSASRPQDRQFILSSKKLLLSDSGFYLCAWSGTSVVNEQFFGPGTRLTVL.